This T cell receptor (beta chain) was sequenced for a study of shared clonotypes between healthy human individuals. Notes on the study in general: For naive CD4 cells, 4.5% to 6.5% of clonotypes were shared across a handful of donors.

With regard to this clone: Its specificity is not known.

The germline CDR1 and CDR2 sequences are SGHRS and YFSETQ. V was trimmed by 4 bases and J by 3 bases, leaving 17 bases between them. The CDR3 spans 16 residues. Assay: immunoSEQ multiplex PCR; the TCRdb copy retains only in-frame clones and omits some. Here the sample spans some 690,000 clones, 90% being singletons. The sequence came from a man aged 18 to 29 in good health. Some clones in this sample may be carry-over from other donors' samples. The rearrangement joins TRBV5-1 to TRBJ1-5; D perhaps matches TRBD1 (5 bases). Specimen: memory CD8+ T cells from PBMCs. As to subset: CD45RO+ cells pooled with CCR7-negative TemRA cells. The DNA of the CDR3 is TGCGCCAGCAGCCCCTCCCCCCAGGGACTCAATCAGCCCCAGCATTTT. This gives the protein CASSPSPQGLNQPQHF. Full variable domain (missing parts from reference TRBV5-1 and TRBJ1-5): KAGVTQTPRYLIKTRGQQVTLSCSPISGHRSVSWYQQTPGQGLQFLFEYFSETQRNKGNFPGRFSGRQFSNSRSEMNVSTLELGDSALYLCASSPSPQGLNQPQHFGDGTRLSIL.